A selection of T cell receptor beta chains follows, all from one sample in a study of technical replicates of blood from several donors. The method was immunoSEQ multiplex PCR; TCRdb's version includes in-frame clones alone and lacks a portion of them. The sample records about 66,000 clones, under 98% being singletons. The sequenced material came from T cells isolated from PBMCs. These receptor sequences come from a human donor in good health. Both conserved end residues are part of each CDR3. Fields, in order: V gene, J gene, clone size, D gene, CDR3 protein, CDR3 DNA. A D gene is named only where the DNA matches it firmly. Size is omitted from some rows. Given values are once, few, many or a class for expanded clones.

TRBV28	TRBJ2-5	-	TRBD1	CASADRGLSETQYF	TGTGCCAGTGCGGACAGGGGGTTGTCGGAGACCCAGTACTTC
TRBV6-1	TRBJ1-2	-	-	CASSEVITVTSNYGYTF	TGTGCCAGCAGTGAAGTTATAACGGTTACTTCTAACTATGGCTACACCTTC
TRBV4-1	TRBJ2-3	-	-	CASSQDRQTITDTQYF	TGCGCCAGCAGCCAAGATCGTCAGACTATCACAGATACGCAGTATTTT
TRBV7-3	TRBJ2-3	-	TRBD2	CASSLLSGRSDTQYF	TGTGCCAGCAGCCTCCTTAGCGGGAGGTCAGATACGCAGTATTTT
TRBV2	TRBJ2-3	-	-	CASPPVTDTQYF	TGTGCCAGCCCCCCAGTCACAGATACGCAGTATTTT
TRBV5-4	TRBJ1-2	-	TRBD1	CASRTTGGRYGYTF	TGTGCCAGCAGAACGACAGGGGGAAGGTATGGCTACACCTTC
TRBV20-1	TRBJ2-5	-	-	CSANPSETQYF	TGCAGTGCTAATCCATCCGAGACCCAGTACTTC
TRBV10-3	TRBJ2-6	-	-	CAISVDSPLSGANVLTF	TGTGCCATCAGTGTAGACAGCCCACTCTCTGGGGCCAACGTCCTGACTTTC
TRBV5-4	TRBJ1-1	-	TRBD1	CASSIARDRGSGAFF	TGTGCCAGCAGTATAGCCCGGGACAGGGGCTCTGGAGCTTTCTTT
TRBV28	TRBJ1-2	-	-	CASSLWGVTPRGYTF	TGTGCCAGCAGTTTATGGGGAGTGACTCCACGGGGCTACACCTTC
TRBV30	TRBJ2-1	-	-	CAWSVPGDEQFF	TGTGCCTGGAGTGTACCAGGGGATGAGCAGTTCTTC
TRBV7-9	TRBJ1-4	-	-	CASSFGQLNQKLFF	TGTGCCAGCAGCTTTGGACAGCTGAATCAAAAACTGTTTTTT
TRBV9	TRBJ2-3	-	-	CASSLGGLRPTDTQYF	TGTGCCAGCAGCCTGGGGGGTTTGCGCCCAACAGATACGCAGTATTTT
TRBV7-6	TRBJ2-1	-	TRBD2	CASSLEKLAASYNEQFF	TGTGCCAGCAGCTTGGAGAAACTAGCGGCTTCCTACAATGAGCAGTTCTTC
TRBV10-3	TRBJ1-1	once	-	CAIRLQGTNMNTEAFF	TGTGCCATCAGATTACAGGGTACTAATATGAACACTGAAGCTTTCTTT
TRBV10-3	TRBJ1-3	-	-	CAISDPKAGVGSGNTIYF	TGTGCCATCAGTGACCCCAAAGCGGGGGTTGGCTCTGGAAACACCATATATTTT
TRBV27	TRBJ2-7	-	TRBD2	CASSFEGTSFSEQYF	TGTGCCAGCAGTTTCGAAGGGACTAGTTTCTCCGAGCAGTACTTC
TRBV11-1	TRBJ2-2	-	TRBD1	CASSLRQGSTGELFF	TGTGCCAGCAGCCTTAGACAGGGATCAACCGGGGAGCTGTTTTTT
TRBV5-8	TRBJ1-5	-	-	CASSLLDSGGQPQHF	TGTGCCAGCAGCTTGTTAGACAGCGGGGGTCAGCCCCAGCATTTT
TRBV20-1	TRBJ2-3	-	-	CSANRGDTQYF	TGCAGTGCAAACCGGGGGGATACGCAGTATTTT
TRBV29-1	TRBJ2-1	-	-	CSVEERNAAYNEQFF	TGCAGCGTTGAGGAGCGGAATGCGGCCTACAATGAGCAGTTCTTC